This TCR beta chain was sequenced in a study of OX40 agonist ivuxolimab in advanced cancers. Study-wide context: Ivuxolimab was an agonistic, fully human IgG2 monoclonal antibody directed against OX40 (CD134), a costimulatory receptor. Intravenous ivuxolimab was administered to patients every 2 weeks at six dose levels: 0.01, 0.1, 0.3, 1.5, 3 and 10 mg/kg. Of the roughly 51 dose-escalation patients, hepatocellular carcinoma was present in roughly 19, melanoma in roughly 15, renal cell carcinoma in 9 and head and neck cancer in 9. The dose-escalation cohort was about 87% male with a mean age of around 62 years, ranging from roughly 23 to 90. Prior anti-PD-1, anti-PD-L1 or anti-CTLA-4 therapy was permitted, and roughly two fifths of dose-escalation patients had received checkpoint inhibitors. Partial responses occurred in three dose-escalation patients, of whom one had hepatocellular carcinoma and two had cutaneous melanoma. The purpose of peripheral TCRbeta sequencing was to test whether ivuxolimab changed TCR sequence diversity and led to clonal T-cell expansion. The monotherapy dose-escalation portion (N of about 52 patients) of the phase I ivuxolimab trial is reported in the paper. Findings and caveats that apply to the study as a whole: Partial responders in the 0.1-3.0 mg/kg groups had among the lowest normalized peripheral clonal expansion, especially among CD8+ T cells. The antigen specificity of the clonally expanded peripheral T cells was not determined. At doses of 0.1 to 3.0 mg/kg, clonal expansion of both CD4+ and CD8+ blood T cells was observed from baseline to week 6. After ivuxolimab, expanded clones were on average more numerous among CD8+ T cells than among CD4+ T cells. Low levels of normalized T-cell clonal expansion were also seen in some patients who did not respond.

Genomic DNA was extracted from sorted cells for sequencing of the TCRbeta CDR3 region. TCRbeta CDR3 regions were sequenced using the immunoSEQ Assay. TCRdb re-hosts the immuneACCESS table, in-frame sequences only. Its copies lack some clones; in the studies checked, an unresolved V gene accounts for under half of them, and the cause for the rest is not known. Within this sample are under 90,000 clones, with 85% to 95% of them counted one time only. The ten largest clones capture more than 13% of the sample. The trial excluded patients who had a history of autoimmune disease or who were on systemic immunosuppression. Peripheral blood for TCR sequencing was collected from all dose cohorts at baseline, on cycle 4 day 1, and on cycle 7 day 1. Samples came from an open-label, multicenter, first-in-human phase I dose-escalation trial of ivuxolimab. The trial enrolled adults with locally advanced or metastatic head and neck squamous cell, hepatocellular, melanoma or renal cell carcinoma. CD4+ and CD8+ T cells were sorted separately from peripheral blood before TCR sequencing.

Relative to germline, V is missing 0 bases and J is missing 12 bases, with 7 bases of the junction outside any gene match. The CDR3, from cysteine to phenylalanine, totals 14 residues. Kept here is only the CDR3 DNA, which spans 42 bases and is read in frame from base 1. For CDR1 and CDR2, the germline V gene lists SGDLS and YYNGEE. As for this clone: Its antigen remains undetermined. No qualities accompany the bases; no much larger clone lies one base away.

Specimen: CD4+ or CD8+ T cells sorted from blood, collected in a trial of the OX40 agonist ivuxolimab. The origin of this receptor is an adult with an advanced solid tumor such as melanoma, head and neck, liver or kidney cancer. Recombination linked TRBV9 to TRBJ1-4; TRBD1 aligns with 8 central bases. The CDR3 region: CASSVGTGGGELFF. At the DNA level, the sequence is TGTGCCAGCAGCGTAGGCACAGGGGGGGGAGAACTGTTTTTT. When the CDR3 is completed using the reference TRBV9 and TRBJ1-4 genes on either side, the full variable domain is DSGVTQTPKHLITATGQRVTLRCSPRSGDLSVYWYQQSLDQGLQFLIQYYNGEERAKGNILERFSAQQFPDLHSELNLSSLELGDSALYFCASSVGTGGGELFFGSGTQLSVL.